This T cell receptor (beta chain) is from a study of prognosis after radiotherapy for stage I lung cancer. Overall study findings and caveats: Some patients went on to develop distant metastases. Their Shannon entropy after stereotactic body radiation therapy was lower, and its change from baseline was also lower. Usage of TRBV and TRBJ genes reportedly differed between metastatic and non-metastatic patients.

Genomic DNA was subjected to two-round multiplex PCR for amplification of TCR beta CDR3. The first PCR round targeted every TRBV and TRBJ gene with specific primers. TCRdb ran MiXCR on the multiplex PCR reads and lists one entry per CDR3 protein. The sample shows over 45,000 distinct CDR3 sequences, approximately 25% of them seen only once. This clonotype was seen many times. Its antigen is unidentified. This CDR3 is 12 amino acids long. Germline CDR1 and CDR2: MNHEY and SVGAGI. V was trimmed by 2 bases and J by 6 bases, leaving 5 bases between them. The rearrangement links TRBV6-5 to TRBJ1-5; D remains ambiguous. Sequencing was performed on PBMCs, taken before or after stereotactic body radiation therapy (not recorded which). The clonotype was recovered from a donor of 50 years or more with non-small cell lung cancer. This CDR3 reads CASSYEAQPQHF. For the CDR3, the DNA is TGTGCCAGCAGTTACGAGGCTCAGCCCCAGCATTTT.